A single sample gave rise to the 15 T cell receptor beta chains below, sequenced in a study of identical twins. TCRdb ran MiXCR on the 5' RACE reads and lists one entry per CDR3 protein. The table includes 550,000 to 800,000 distinct CDR3 sequences, less than 9% detected once. The same specimen was also included in a second study, on yellow fever vaccine responses in identical twins.

Sequences were obtained from PBMCs. Every receptor here comes from a woman in her late teens or twenties in good health.

This sequence joins TRBV10-2 and TRBJ1-1, with 12 bases fitting TRBD1. V dropped 7 bases and J dropped 9; count of bases not matched to a gene: 12. Germline lookup yields CDR1 WSHSY and CDR2 SAAADI. The CDR3 totals 15 residues. In DNA form, the CDR3 reads TGCGCCAGCACCCGGGACAGGGGGCAGATCGCACAAGCTTTCTTT. It translates to CASTRDRGQIAQAFF.

This clonotype was found a few times. The chain carries TRBV27 and TRBJ2-5, with a tentative D call TRBD2 (6 bases). Germline V gene data show CDR1 as MNHEY and CDR2 as SMNVEV (reference sequence). Deletions cut 0 bases from V and 5 bases from J, with 16 bases between. This CDR3 is built from 16 residues. CDR3 sequence: CASSLSLAGGYETQYF. The CDR3 DNA sequence: TGTGCCAGCAGTTTATCGCTAGCCGGGGGATATGAGACCCAGTACTTC.

The table lists this clonotype with many counts. This sequence joins TRBV7-6 and TRBJ1-6; TRBD1 is a possible D gene (5 bases). Trimming cost V 4 bases and J 2 bases, with 9 bases left between them. CDR1 and CDR2 from the germline V gene are SGHVS and FNYEAQ. This CDR3 is 15 amino acids long. The CDR3 spells CASSSTGAYNSPLHF. As DNA, the CDR3 is TGTGCCAGCAGCTCCACGGGGGCCTATAATTCACCCCTCCACTTT.

The J gene is TRBJ1-1, the V gene TRBV6-1; D not certain. Germline CDR1 reads MNHNS; CDR2 reads SASEGT. This CDR3 is 14 amino acids long. Trimming removed 9 bases at V and 1 base at J, with 15 bases between. The CDR3 DNA reads as TGTGCCAGTGAGCGCACGGGGAAGAACACTGAAGCTTTCTTT. It translates to CASERTGKNTEAFF.

This clonotype has just a few counts. J is TRBJ1-2 and V is TRBV4-1; 7 bases align to TRBD1. CDR3 length: 14 residues. V lost 0 bases to trimming and J lost 6 bases; unmatched junction nucleotides: 4. Germline values: CDR1 MGHRA, CDR2 YSYEKL. Here the CDR3 DNA reads TGCGCCAGCAGCCAAGATGGACAGGTTGATGGCTACACCTTC. Residues: CASSQDGQVDGYTF.

This clonotype was observed at least ten times. The rearrangement joins TRBV7-9 to TRBJ2-4; no firm D call. The V end was cut by 5 bases, the J end by 1 base, with 12 bases between. The CDR3 consists of 15 residues. Germline V gene data show CDR1 as SEHNR and CDR2 as FQNEAQ (reference sequence). The CDR3 sequence is CASSPPGDAKNIQYF. Written as DNA, the CDR3 is TGTGCCAGCAGCCCTCCGGGCGACGCCAAAAACATTCAGTACTTC.

V and J are TRBV4-1 and TRBJ1-3; unclear D gene. CDR3 size: 14 residues. V shed 1 base and J shed 3 bases, with 7 bases lying between them. Germline lookup yields CDR1 MGHRA and CDR2 YSYEKL. Here the CDR3 reads CASSQGPSGNTIYF. The DNA of the CDR3 is TGCGCCAGCAGCCAAGGACCGAGTGGAAACACCATATATTTT.

This clonotype was observed a few times. This chain joins TRBV7-8 and TRBJ2-1, with 11 bases aligning to TRBD2. Per the germline V gene, CDR1 is SGHVS and CDR2 is FQNEAQ. Losses at the gene ends were 4 bases for V and 6 bases for J; bases not matched to a gene: 8. The CDR3 has 16 amino acids. CDR3 DNA sequence: TGTGCCAGCAGCTCCCTAGCGGGAGGTGTGCGCAATGAGCAGTTCTTC. Protein: CASSSLAGGVRNEQFF.

The V gene is TRBV5-6, the J gene TRBJ2-3, with a possible D match to TRBD2 (5 bases). The CDR3 covers 17 residues. The V and J ends lost 1 base and 3 bases respectively, with 18 bases between them. CDR1 is SGHDT, CDR2 YYEEEE, per germline. CDR3 residues: CASSLRRIGSLTDTQYF. The CDR3 bases are TGTGCCAGCAGCTTGCGGAGGATAGGCAGTTTGACAGATACGCAGTATTTT.

The chain joins TRBV7-3 to TRBJ2-3, with 7 bases aligning to TRBD2. The CDR3 has 16 residues. Trimming took 3 bases from V and 8 from J; bases not matched to a gene: 14. In germline, CDR1 is SGHTA, CDR2 FQGTGA. The CDR3 reads CASSFTAGEGRGTQYF. The CDR3 DNA reads as TGTGCCAGCAGCTTTACCGCGGGAGAGGGCAGAGGTACGCAGTATTTT.

The genes are TRBV11-2 and TRBJ2-1, with 13 positions matching TRBD2. Germline loops: CDR1 SGHAT, CDR2 FQNNGV. J gave up 4 bases and V 6 bases, and 12 bases lay outside the gene matches. The CDR3 totals 18 residues. This CDR3 reads CASSSRTSGGQLYNEQFF. Here the CDR3 DNA reads TGTGCCAGCAGTTCAAGGACTAGCGGGGGACAACTTTACAATGAGCAGTTCTTC.

V gene TRBV7-9 combines with J gene TRBJ2-1, with no clear D. Trimming cost V 1 base and J 8 bases, with 18 bases left between them. Germline CDR1 SEHNR, CDR2 FQNEAQ (reference sequence). The CDR3 runs to 16 residues. The CDR3 nucleotides read TGTGCCAGCAGCTTAGGAGTTGGTAAGCGAGGCGATGAGCAGTTCTTC. Its translation: CASSLGVGKRGDEQFF.

This clonotype was detected only a few times. This sequence joins TRBV12-3 or TRBV12-4 and TRBJ1-2; D is possibly TRBD1 (6 bases). There are 13 residues in the CDR3. The germline V and J ends were trimmed by 6 bases and 7 bases, with 15 bases remaining between them. CDR3 nucleotide sequence: TGTGCCAGCAGAACAGGGAACTGGGTTGGCTACACCTTC. The encoded protein is CASRTGNWVGYTF.

This clonotype was found a few times. V is TRBV20-1 and J is TRBJ2-1; the D gene could be TRBD1 or TRBD2 (7 bases each). CDR3 length: 16 residues. The V end lost 6 bases, the J end lost 0 bases, and 18 bases lay between the germline ends. Germline assignment: CDR1 DFQATT and CDR2 SNEGSKA (reference sequence). In DNA, the CDR3 is TGCAGTGCCCAGGGGGGGGCAAAGAGCTCCTACAATGAGCAGTTCTTC. This sequence encodes CSAQGGAKSSYNEQFF.

This clonotype was counted at least ten times. The DNA for the CDR3 is TGTGCCAGCAGTGAATTGGCGGGGCGGACTAGCACAGATACGCAGTATTTT. This translates into CASSELAGRTSTDTQYF. The chain links TRBV25-1 to TRBJ2-3; maybe TRBD2 (6 bases). V was shortened by 1 base and J by 0 bases, with 14 bases between the two germline ends. CDR1 is MGHDK and CDR2 is SYGVNS in the germline V gene. The CDR3 has 17 residues.